There are many counts of the clone carrying this TCR beta chain. The entry originates in a study of human T cells and chemical hapten exposure. Time point in this sample: pre-sensitization, week 0. Treatment here: therapeutic diphenylcyclopropenone sensitization with weekly scalp DPC. MiXCR was run by TCRdb on the RACE reads, yielding one entry per CDR3 protein. The sample lists almost 40,000 distinct CDR3 sequences; 6.5% to 8% were seen once. The sequence came from a woman aged 50 to 60 with alopecia areata. Some clones in this sample may be carry-over from other donors' samples. This specimen was whole blood, taken in connection with sensitization to the hapten diphenylcyclopropenone (DPC).

CDR3 residues: CASSPTDSSEAFF. In DNA, the CDR3 is TGTGCCAGCAGCCCAACGGACAGCTCTGAAGCTTTCTTT. The chain couples TRBV3-1 to TRBJ1-1; the D gene is possibly TRBD1 (6 bases). CDR3 length: 13 amino acids. Germline values: CDR1 LGHDT, CDR2 YNNKEL (reference sequence). V was clipped by 4 bases and J by 6 bases, with 12 bases between them.